What follows is one T cell receptor (beta chain) and its context. Its antigen is unknown. This entry is derived from a study of cytomegalovirus exposure and HLA in healthy donors. Background on the study: Researchers found that approximately 85% of almost 400 genotyped donors fell within the Caucasian-associated ancestry cluster. General observations from the study: Most TCR sequences were uncommon, yet certain public TCRs appeared in many donors.

Participants comprised healthy donors of bone marrow. A multiplex PCR was run with 60 Vbeta primers and 13 Jbeta primers. TCRdb's table, derived via immunoSEQ multiplex PCR, lists solely in-frame clones and lacks some. This table holds 190,000 or so clones, less than 90% found once. The CDR3 length is 14 residues. Trimming left V 3 bases short and J 3 bases short, with 10 bases between. Looked up from germline, CDR1 is LGHNA and CDR2 is YSLEER. The chain employs TRBV4-3 and TRBJ2-3, with TRBD1 as a possible D gene (5 bases). The clonotype was recovered from a man aged 45-65 years in good health and CMV-seronegative. The specimen was PBMCs. In DNA form, the CDR3 reads TGCGCCAGCAGCCAGCGACAGTTGACAGATACGCAGTATTTT. This gives the protein CASSQRQLTDTQYF.